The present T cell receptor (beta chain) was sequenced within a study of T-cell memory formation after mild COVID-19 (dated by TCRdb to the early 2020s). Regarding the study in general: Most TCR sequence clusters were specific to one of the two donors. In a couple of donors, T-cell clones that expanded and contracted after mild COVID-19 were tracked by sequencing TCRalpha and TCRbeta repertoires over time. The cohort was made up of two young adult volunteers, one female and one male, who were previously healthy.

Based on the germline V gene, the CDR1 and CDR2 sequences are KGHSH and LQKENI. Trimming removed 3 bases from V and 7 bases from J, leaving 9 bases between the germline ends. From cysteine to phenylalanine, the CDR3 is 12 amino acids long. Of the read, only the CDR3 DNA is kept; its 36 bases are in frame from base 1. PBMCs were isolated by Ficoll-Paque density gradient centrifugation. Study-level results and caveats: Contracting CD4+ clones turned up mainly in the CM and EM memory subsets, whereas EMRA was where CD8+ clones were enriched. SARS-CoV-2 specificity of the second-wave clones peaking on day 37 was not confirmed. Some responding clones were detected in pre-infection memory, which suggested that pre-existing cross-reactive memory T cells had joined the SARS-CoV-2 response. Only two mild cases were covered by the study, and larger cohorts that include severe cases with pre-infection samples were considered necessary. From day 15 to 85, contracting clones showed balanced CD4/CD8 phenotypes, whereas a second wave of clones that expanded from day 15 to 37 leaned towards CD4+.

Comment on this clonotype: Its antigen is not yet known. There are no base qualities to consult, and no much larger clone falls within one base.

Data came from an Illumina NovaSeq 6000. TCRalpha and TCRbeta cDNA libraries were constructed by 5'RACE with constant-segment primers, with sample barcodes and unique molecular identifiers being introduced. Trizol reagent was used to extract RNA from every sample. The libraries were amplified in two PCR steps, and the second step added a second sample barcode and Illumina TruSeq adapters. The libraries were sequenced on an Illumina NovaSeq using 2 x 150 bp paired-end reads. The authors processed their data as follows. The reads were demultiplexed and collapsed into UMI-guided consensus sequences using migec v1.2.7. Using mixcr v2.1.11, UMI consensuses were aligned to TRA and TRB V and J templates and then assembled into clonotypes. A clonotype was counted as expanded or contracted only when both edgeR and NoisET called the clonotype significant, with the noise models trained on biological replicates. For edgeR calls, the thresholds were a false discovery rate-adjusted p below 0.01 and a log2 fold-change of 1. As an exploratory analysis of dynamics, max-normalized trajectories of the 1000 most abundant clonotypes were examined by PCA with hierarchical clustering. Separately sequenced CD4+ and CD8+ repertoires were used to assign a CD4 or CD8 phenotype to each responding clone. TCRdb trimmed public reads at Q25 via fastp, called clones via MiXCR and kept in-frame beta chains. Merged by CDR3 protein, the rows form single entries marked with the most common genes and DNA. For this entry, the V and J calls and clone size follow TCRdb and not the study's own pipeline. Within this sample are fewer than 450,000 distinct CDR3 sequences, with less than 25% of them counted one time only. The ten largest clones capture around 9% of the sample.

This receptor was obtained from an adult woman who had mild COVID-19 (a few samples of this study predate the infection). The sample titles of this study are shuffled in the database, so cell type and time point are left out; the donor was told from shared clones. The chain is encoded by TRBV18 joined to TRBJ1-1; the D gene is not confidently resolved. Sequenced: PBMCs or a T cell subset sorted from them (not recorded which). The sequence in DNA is TGTGCCAGCTCACCTCAAGCACGTGAAGCTTTCTTT. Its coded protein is CASSPQAREAFF.